This TCR beta chain comes out of a study of T cells in Graves' hyperthyroidism and ophthalmopathy. Amplification yielded TCR beta CDR3 regions, with RNA transcripts as the source. TCR CDR3 regions were first amplified by RT-PCR with HTBI primers. TCRdb analysed the multiplex PCR reads with MiXCR anew, one entry per CDR3 protein. The profile shows hundreds of thousands of distinct CDR3 sequences, about two fifths of them singletons. The CDR3 runs 14 residues. Trimming removed 3 bases from V and 0 bases from J; junction bases left unmatched: 4. Germline lookup yields CDR1 DFQATT and CDR2 SNEGSKA (reference sequence). In its sample, this clonotype was seen many times.

This clonotype was obtained from a man between 18 and 35 years old with Graves' hyperthyroidism. The rearrangement uses TRBV20-1 and TRBJ1-2; 7 bases align to TRBD1. Sequenced material: blood. The CDR3 nucleotides are TGCAGTGCTAGGTTCCAGGGGGCTAACTATGGCTACACCTTC. The encoded protein is CSARFQGANYGYTF.